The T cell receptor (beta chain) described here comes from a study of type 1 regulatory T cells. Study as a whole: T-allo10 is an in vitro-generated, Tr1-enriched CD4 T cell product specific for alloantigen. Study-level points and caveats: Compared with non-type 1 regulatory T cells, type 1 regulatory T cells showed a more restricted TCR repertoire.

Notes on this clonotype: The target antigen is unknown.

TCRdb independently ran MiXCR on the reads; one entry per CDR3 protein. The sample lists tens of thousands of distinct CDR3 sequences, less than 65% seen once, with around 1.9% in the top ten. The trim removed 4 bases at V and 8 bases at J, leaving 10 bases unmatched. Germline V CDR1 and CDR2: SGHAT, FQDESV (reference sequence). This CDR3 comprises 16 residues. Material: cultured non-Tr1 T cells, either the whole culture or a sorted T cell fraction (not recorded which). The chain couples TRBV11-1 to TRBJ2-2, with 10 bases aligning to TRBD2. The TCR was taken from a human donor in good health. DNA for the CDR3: TGTGCCAGCAGCTCGAAGGGACTAGCGATCCCTGGGGAGCTGTTTTTT. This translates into CASSSKGLAIPGELFF.